These 9 T cell receptor beta chains were sequenced from one sample in a study of blood T cell repertoires in COVID-19. Produced via immunoSEQ multiplex PCR; TCRdb's table is partial and in-frame only. The table includes about 170,000 clones, roughly 80% detected once. Sequenced input: peripheral blood. The source of these receptors is a man aged 70-80 years with active or convalescent COVID-19.

The chain employs TRBV27 and TRBJ2-4, with D possibly being TRBD2 (6 bases). CDR1 is MNHEY, CDR2 SMNVEV, per germline (reference sequence). Deletions cut 2 bases from V and 7 bases from J, with 15 bases between. The CDR3 is 15 residues long. For the CDR3, the DNA is TGTGCCAGCAGTTTAAGGGACCCTCGGGGGAACATTCAGTACTTC. Protein product: CASSLRDPRGNIQYF.

The rearrangement uses TRBV30 and TRBJ2-5, with D possibly TRBD1 on 5 matching bases. CDR1 is GTSNPN and CDR2 is SVGIG in the germline V gene (reference sequence). The CDR3 has 13 amino acids. V was pared by 2 bases and J by 1 base, with 8 bases between. The CDR3 loop reads CAWSKTAQETQYF. The CDR3 nucleotides are TGTGCCTGGAGTAAGACAGCCCAAGAGACCCAGTACTTC.

The chain joins TRBV19 to TRBJ2-7; a possible D gene is TRBD1 (6 bases). V shed 3 bases and J shed 0 bases, with 12 bases lying between them. Germline loops: CDR1 LNHDA, CDR2 SQIVND (reference sequence). This CDR3 has 15 amino acids. CDR3 region: CASSMGTSSSYEQYF. The CDR3 DNA sequence: TGTGCCAGTAGTATGGGGACATCGAGCTCCTACGAGCAGTACTTC.

The J gene is TRBJ1-1, the V gene TRBV12-3 or TRBV12-4; perhaps TRBD1 as D (5 bases). V lost 7 bases, J lost 0 bases, and 9 bases lay in between. This CDR3 region has 13 residues. The CDR3 sequence: CASTLTVNTEAFF. CDR3 sequence (DNA): TGTGCCAGCACCCTGACAGTGAACACTGAAGCTTTCTTT.

The V gene is TRBV3-1 (or the pseudogene TRBV3-2), the J gene TRBJ2-1; tentative D call: TRBD2 (6 bases). V lost 0 bases, J lost 14 bases, and 14 bases lay in between. Germline V gene lookup returns CDR1 LGHDT and CDR2 YNNKEL (reference sequence). The CDR3 is made up of 13 amino acids. The CDR3 DNA is TGTGCCAGCAGCCAAGAACCGGTAGGGAGGAAGTTCTTC. The encoded protein is CASSQEPVGRKFF.

This rearrangement joins TRBV5-4 to TRBJ1-4; D remains unclear. From germline, CDR1 is SGHNT and CDR2 YYREEE (reference sequence). The CDR3 has 15 residues. The V end lost 0 bases, the J end lost 3 bases, and 9 bases lay between the germline ends. The CDR3 DNA follows: TGTGCCAGCAGCTTGGTGGGCAGTCCTAATGAAAAACTGTTTTTT. Amino acids: CASSLVGSPNEKLFF.

The chain carries TRBV5-6 and TRBJ2-7, with a tentative D call TRBD2 (5 bases). Between the trimmed V and J ends, which lost 1 base and 7 bases, there was a span of 12 bases. This CDR3 comprises 13 residues. CDR1 SGHDT and CDR2 YYEEEE come from the germline V gene. The CDR3 DNA is TGTGCCAGCAGCTTGAGAGGGCCGAGGGAGCAGTACTTC. It translates to CASSLRGPREQYF.

The chain joins TRBV28 to TRBJ1-2, with a tentative D call TRBD1 (5 bases). CDR3 length: 15 amino acids. CDR1 and CDR2 from the germline V gene are MDHEN and SYDVKM. V dropped 3 bases and J dropped 5 bases, with 16 bases sitting between them. The CDR3 loop reads CASSFPGGRGYGYTF. The CDR3, as DNA: TGTGCCAGCAGTTTTCCCGGGGGTAGAGGTTATGGCTACACCTTC.

The chain links TRBV5-5 to TRBJ2-5; a weak D match, TRBD2 (7 bases). V lost 2 bases, J lost 5 bases, and 16 bases lay in between. Germline CDR1 and CDR2: SGHKS and YYEKEE (reference sequence). This CDR3 has 15 residues. For the CDR3, the DNA is TGTGCCAGCAGCTTCGCGGGGGCGAACGCGGAGACCCAGTACTTC. This sequence encodes CASSFAGANAETQYF.